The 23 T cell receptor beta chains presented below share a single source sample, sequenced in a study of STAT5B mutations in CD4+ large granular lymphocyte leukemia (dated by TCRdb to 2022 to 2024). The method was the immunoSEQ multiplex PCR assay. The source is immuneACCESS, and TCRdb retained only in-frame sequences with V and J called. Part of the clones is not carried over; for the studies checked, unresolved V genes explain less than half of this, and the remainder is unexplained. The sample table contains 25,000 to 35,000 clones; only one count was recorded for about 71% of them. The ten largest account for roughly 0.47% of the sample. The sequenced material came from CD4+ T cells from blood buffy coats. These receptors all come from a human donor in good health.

The CDR3 sequence is CASKGGTYNSPLHF. DNA for the CDR3: TGTGCCAGCAAGGGGGGCACCTATAATTCACCCCTCCACTTT. The rearrangement joins TRBV2 to TRBJ1-6, with D tentatively TRBD1 (6 bases). The CDR3 is 14 residues long. Trimming pared 7 bases from V and 2 bases from J, leaving 9 bases between. Germline V CDR1 and CDR2: SNHLY, FYNNEI.

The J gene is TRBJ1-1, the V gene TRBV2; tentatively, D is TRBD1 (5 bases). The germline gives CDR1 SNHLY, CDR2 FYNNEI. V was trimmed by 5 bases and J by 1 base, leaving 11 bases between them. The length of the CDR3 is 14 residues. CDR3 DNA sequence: TGTGCCAGCAGTAAGGGGTTTTCGAACACTGAAGCTTTCTTT. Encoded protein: CASSKGFSNTEAFF.

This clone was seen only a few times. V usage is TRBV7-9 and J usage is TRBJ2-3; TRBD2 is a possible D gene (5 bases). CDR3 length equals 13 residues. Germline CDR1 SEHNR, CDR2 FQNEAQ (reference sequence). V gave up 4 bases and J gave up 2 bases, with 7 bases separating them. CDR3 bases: TGTGCCAGCAGCTCCGGGGTCACAGATACGCAGTATTTT. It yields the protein CASSSGVTDTQYF. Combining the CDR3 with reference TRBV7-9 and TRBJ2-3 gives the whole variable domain DTGVSQNPRHKITKRGQNVTFRCDPISEHNRLYWYRQTLGQGPEFLTYFQNEAQLEKSRLLSDRFSAERPKGSFSTLEIQRTEQGDSAMYLCASSSGVTDTQYFGPGTRLTVL.

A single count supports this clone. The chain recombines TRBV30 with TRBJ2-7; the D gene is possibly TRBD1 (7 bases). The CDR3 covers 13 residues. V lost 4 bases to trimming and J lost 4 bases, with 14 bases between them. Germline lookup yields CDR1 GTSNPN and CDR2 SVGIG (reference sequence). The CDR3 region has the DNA TGTGCCTGGAAATCAGGGGGAGGATACGAGCAGTACTTC. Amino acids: CAWKSGGGYEQYF.

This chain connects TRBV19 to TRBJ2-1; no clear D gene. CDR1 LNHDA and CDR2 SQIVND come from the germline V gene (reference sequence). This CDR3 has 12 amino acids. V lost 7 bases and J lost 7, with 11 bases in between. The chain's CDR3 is CASKGSPNEQFF. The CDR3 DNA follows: TGTGCCAGTAAGGGTAGCCCGAATGAGCAGTTCTTC.

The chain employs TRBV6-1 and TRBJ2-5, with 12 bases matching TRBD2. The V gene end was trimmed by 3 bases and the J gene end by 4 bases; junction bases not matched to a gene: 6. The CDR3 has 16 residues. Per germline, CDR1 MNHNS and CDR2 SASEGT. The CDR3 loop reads CASSEPSGGAAETQYF. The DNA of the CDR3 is TGTGCCAGCAGTGAGCCTAGCGGGGGGGCCGCAGAGACCCAGTACTTC.

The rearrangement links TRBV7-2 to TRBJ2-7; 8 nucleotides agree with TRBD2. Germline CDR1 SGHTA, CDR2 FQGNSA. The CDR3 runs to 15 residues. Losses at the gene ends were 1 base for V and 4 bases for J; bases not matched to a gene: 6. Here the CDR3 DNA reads TGTGCCAGCAGCTTAGGCCCGGGGGGGCTTTACGAGCAGTACTTC. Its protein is CASSLGPGGLYEQYF.

The CDR3 DNA follows: TGCGCCAGCAGCCAAGATGTACAGTACACTGAAGCTTTCTTT. It codes for CASSQDVQYTEAFF. The chain links TRBV4-1 to TRBJ1-1; D unclear. Per the germline V gene, CDR1 is MGHRA and CDR2 is YSYEKL. The CDR3 is made up of 14 amino acids. V lost 0 bases and J 3 bases, leaving 8 bases between the germline ends.

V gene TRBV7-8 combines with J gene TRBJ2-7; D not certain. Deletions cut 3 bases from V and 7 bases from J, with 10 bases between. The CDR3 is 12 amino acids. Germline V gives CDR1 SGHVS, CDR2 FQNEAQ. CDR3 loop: CASSLPSWEQYF. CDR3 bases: TGTGCCAGCAGCTTGCCCTCGTGGGAGCAGTACTTC.

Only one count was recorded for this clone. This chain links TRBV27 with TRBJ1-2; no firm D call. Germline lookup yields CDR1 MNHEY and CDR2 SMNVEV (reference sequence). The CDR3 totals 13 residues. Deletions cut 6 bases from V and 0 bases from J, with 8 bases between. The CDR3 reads CASRNSANYGYTF. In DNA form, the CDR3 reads TGTGCCAGCAGAAATTCGGCTAACTATGGCTACACCTTC.

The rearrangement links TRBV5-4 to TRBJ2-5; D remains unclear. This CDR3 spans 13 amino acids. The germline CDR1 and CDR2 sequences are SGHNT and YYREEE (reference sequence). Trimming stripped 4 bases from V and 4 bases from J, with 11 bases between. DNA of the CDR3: TGTGCCAGCAGCCCCGGTGCCGGAGAGACCCAGTACTTC. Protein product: CASSPGAGETQYF. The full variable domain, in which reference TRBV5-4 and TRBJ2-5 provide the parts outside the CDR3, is ETGVTQSPTHLIKTRGQQVTLRCSSQSGHNTVSWYQQALGQGPQFIFQYYREEENGRGNFPPRFSGLQFPNYSSELNVNALELDDSALYLCASSPGAGETQYFGPGTRLLVL.

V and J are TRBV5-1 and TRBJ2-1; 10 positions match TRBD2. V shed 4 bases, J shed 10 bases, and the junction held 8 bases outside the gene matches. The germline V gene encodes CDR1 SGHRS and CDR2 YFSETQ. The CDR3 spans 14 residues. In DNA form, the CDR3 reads TGCGCCAGCAGCAACGGACTAGCGGCGGGGGAGCAGTTCTTC. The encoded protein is CASSNGLAAGEQFF.

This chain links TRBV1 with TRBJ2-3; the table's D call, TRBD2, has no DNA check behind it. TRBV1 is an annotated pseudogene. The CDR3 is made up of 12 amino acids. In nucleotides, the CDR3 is TGCACCAGCAGCCAAGATCGACTAGTAGGGTATTTT. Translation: CTSSQDRLVGYF.

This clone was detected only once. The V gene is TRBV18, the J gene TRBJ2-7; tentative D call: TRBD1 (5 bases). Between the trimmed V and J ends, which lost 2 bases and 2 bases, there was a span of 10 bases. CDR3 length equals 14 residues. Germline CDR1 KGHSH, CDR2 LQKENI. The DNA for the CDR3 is TGTGCCAGCTCACCAAATGGGGCCACCTACGAGCAGTACTTC. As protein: CASSPNGATYEQYF. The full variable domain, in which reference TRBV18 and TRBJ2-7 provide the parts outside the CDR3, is NAGVMQNPRHLVRRRGQEARLRCSPMKGHSHVYWYRQLPEEGLKFMVYLQKENIIDESGMPKERFSAEFPKEGPSILRIQQVVRGDSAAYFCASSPNGATYEQYFGPGTRLTVT.

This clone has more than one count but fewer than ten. Here the CDR3 reads CAWSVQVNTEAFF. CDR3 in DNA: TGTGCCTGGAGTGTACAGGTGAACACTGAAGCTTTCTTT. The V gene is TRBV30, the J gene TRBJ1-1; weak D call: TRBD1 (5 bases). The CDR3 has 13 amino acids. Trimming left V 0 bases short and J 0 bases short, with 5 bases between. The germline CDR1 and CDR2 sequences are GTSNPN and SVGIG (reference sequence).

The CDR3 nucleotides are TGCGCCAGCAGCCCCCCGGGACGGAGCAACGAGCAGTACTTC. Its translation is CASSPPGRSNEQYF. The chain is built from TRBV4-1 and TRBJ2-7, with D possibly being TRBD1 or TRBD2 (5 bases each). Between the trimmed V and J ends, which lost 4 bases and 5 bases, there was a span of 15 bases. This CDR3 comprises 14 residues. Germline loops: CDR1 MGHRA, CDR2 YSYEKL.

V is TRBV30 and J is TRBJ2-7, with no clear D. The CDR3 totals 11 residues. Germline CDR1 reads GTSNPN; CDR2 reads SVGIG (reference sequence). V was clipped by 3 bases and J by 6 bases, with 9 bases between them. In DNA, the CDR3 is TGTGCCTGGAGGCCATCGATCGAGCAGTACTTC. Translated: CAWRPSIEQYF.

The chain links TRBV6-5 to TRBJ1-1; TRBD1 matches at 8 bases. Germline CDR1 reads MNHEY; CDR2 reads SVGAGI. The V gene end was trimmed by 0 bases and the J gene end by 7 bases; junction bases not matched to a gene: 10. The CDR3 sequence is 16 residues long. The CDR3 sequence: CASSYSNRGMGLEAFF. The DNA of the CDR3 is TGTGCCAGCAGTTACTCGAACAGGGGGATGGGGCTTGAAGCTTTCTTT.

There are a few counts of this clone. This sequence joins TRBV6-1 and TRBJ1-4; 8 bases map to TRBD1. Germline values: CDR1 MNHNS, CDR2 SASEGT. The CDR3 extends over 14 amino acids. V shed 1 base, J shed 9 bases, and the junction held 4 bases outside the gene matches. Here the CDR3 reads CASSEDRGRQKLFF. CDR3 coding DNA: TGTGCCAGCAGTGAAGACAGGGGGAGGCAAAAACTGTTTTTT.

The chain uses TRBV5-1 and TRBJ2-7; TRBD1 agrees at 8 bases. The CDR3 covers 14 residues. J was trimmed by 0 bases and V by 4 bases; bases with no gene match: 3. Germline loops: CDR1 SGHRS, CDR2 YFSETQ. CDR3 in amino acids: CASSRGQVSYEQYF. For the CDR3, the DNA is TGCGCCAGCAGCCGGGGACAGGTCTCCTACGAGCAGTACTTC.

Here the CDR3 DNA reads TGTGCCAGCAGCCAGGACAGGAGGATACAGTACTTC. This encodes CASSQDRRIQYF. This chain connects TRBV7-2 to TRBJ2-7; 7 bases are shared with TRBD1. With 5 bases clipped from V and 10 bases from J, the junction kept 8 bases outside the gene matches. Germline CDR1 is SGHTA and CDR2 is FQGNSA. This CDR3 has 12 amino acids.

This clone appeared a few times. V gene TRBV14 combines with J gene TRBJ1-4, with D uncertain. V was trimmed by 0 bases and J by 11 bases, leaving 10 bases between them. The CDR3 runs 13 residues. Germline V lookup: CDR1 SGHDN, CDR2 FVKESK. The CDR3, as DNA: TGTGCCAGCAGCCAAGACGGGATTGGCAAACTGTTTTTT. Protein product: CASSQDGIGKLFF. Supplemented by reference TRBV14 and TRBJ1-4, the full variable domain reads EAGVTQFPSHSVIEKGQTVTLRCDPISGHDNLYWYRRVMGKEIKFLLHFVKESKQDESGMPNNRFLAERTGGTYSTLKVQPAELEDSGVYFCASSQDGIGKLFFGSGTQLSVL.

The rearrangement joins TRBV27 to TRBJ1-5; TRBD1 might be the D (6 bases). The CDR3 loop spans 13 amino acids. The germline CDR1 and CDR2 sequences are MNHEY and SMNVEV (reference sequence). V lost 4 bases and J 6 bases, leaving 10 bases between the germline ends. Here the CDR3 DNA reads TGTGCCAGCAGTTCACAGGGTCGTCAGCCCCAGCATTTT. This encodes CASSSQGRQPQHF.